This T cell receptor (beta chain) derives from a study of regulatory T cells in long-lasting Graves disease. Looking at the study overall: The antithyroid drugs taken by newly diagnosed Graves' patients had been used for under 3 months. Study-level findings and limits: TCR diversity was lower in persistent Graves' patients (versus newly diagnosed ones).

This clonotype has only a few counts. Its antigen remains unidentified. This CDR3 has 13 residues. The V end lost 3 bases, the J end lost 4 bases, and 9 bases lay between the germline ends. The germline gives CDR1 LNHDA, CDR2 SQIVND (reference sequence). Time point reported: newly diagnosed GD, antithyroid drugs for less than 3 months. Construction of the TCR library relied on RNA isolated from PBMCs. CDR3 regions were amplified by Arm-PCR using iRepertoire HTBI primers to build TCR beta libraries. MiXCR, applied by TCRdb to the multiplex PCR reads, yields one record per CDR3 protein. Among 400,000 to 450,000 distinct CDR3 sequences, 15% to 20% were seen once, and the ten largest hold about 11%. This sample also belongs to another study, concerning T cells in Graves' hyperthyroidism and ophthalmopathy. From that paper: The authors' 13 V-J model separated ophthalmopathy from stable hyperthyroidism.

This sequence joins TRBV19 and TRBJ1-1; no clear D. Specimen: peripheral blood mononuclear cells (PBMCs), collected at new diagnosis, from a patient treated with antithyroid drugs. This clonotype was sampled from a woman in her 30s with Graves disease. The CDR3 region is CASSMSFTTEAFF. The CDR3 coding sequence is TGTGCCAGTAGTATGTCCTTCACCACTGAAGCTTTCTTT.